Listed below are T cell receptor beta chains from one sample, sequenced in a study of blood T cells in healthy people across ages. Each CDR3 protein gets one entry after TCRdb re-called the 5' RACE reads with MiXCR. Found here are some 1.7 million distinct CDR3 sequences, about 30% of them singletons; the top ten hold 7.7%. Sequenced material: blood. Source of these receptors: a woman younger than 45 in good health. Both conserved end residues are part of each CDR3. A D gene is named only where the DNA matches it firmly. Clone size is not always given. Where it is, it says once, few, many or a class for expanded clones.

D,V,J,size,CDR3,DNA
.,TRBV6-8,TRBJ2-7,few,CASRTPEDGSYEQYF,TGTGCCAGCAGGACCCCCGAGGACGGGTCCTACGAGCAGTACTTC
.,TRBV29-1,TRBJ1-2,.,CSVEAREGYTF,TGCAGCGTTGAGGCCAGGGAGGGCTACACCTTC
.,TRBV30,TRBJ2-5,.,CAWSVGGRARFQETQYF,TGTGCCTGGAGTGTAGGCGGACGGGCGCGGTTCCAAGAGACCCAGTACTTC
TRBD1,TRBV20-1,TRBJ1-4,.,CSAPQGAYEKLFF,TGCAGTGCCCCACAGGGGGCTTATGAAAAACTGTTTTTT
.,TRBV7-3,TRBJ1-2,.,CASSLASSGYTF,TGTGCCAGCAGCTTAGCCAGTAGTGGCTACACCTTC
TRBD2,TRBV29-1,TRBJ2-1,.,CSAKGLARDEQFF,TGCAGCGCAAAGGGACTAGCTCGCGATGAGCAGTTCTTC
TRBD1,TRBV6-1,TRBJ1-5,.,CASSRTGVFSNQPQHF,TGTGCCAGCAGCCGGACAGGTGTCTTTAGCAATCAGCCCCAGCATTTT
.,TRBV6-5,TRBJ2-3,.,CAAGRPRSSGDTQYF,TGTGCCGCAGGAAGGCCCAGGAGCTCGGGGGATACGCAGTATTTT
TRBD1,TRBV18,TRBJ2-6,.,CASSPLRQGDSGANVLTF,TGTGCCAGCTCACCCCTTCGACAGGGAGACTCTGGGGCCAACGTCCTGACTTTC
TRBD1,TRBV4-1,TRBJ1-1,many,CASSQGQGTTEAFF,TGCGCCAGCAGCCAGGGACAGGGGACCACTGAAGCTTTCTTT